This TCR beta chain was sequenced during a study of post-analysis software for immune sequencing data. About the research overall: Clinical courses comprised relapsing-remitting, secondary progressive and progressive-relapsing multiple sclerosis. Study conclusions and caveats: The authors found that F measure strongly co-clustered same-batch samples. Significantly lower normalized Chao1 diversity was found in patients with multiple sclerosis relative to controls.

This clonotype was seen at least ten times. Its antigen is currently unknown. cDNA libraries for TCR beta contained unique molecular identifiers. T cells numbering about 0.9 to 10 million yielded cDNA molecules that totaled approximately 500,000. TCRdb passed the PCR reads through MiXCR, listing each CDR3 protein once. The table includes about 200,000 distinct CDR3 sequences, over 25% detected once. What was sequenced was blood. The source is a girl under 18 with multiple sclerosis.

The DNA of the CDR3 is TGCGCCAGCAGCTTGGCGGGGGATAAGGAGACCCAGTACTTC. It is translated as CASSLAGDKETQYF. This rearrangement joins TRBV5-1 to TRBJ2-5; a possible D gene is TRBD2 (6 bases). V lost 0 bases, J lost 5 bases, and 11 bases lay in between. From germline, CDR1 is SGHRS and CDR2 YFSETQ. This CDR3 has 14 amino acids.